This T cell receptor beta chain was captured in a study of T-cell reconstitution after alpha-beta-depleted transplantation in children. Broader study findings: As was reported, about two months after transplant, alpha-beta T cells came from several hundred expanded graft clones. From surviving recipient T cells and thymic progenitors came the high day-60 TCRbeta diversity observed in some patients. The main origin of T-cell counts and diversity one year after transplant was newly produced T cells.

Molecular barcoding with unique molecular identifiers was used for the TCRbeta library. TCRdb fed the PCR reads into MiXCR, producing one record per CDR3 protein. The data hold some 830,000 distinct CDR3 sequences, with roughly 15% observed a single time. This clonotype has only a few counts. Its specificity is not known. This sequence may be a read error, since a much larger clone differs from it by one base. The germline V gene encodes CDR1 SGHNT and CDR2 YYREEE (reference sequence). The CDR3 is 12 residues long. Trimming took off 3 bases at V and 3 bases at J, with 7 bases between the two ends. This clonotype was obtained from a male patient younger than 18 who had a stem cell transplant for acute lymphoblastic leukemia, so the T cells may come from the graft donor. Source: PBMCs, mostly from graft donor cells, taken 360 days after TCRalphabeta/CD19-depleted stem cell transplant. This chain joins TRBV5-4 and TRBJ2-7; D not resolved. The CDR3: CASSSADYEQYF. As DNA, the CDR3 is TGTGCCAGCAGCTCGGCGGACTACGAGCAGTACTTC.